The 24 T cell receptor beta chains reported below all come from one sample, sequenced in a study of blood T cell repertoires in COVID-19. Sequenced by immunoSEQ multiplex PCR; TCRdb stores in-frame clones only, minus some. The profile shows about 36,000 clones, around four fifths of them singletons. Sequencing was performed on peripheral blood. These receptors were collected from a man between 60 and 75 years old with acute or convalescent COVID-19.

The chain is built from TRBV5-6 and TRBJ2-1, with 8 bases fitting TRBD2. The CDR3 has 18 residues. V lost 4 bases and J lost 9; bases outside the gene matches: 21. The V gene's germline CDR1 is SGHDT and CDR2 YYEEEE. CDR3 loop: CASSPREEGATSDREQFF. In nucleotides, the CDR3 is TGTGCCAGCAGCCCCCGTGAGGAAGGGGCGACTAGCGATCGTGAGCAGTTCTTC.

A few counts support this clone. The rearrangement joins TRBV7-2 to TRBJ2-3; 10 bases align to TRBD2. V lost 0 bases to trimming and J lost 2 bases; unmatched junction nucleotides: 11. This CDR3 has 19 amino acids. Germline loops: CDR1 SGHTA, CDR2 FQGNSA. In nucleotides, the CDR3 is TGTGCCAGCAGCTTAGCGATAGCGGGAGGAACACGATACACAGATACGCAGTATTTT. Protein sequence: CASSLAIAGGTRYTDTQYF. The whole variable domain, filled in from reference TRBV7-2 and TRBJ2-3, reads GAGVSQSPSNKVTEKGKDVELRCDPISGHTALYWYRQSLGQGLEFLIYFQGNSAPDKSGLPSDRFSAERTGGSVSTLTIQRTQQEDSAVYLCASSLAIAGGTRYTDTQYFGPGTRLTVL.

The rearrangement uses TRBV6-5 and TRBJ1-1; D ambiguous. This CDR3 comprises 13 residues. Trimming stripped 6 bases from V and 1 base from J, with 9 bases between. CDR1 and CDR2 (germline): MNHEY, SVGAGI. CDR3 bases: TGTGCCAGCAGGTTACAAGAGAACACTGAAGCTTTCTTT. This sequence encodes CASRLQENTEAFF.

This chain joins TRBV10-2 and TRBJ2-2; D unclear. V was shortened by 4 bases and J by 3 bases, with 6 bases between the two germline ends. Germline values: CDR1 WSHSY, CDR2 SAAADI. The CDR3 loop spans 13 amino acids. The CDR3 DNA follows: TGCGCCAGCAGTGTAGAGGACACCGGGGAGCTGTTTTTT. Translation: CASSVEDTGELFF.

The V call is TRBV28, the J call TRBJ2-7, with no clear D. Germline CDR1 and CDR2: MDHEN and SYDVKM. Trimming cost V 6 bases and J 6 bases, with 9 bases left between them. The CDR3 is made up of 11 amino acids. The CDR3 nucleotides are TGTGCCAGCAGCCCCTTCTCCGAGCAGTACTTC. Translation gives CASSPFSEQYF. Variable domain in full (rest from reference TRBV28 and TRBJ2-7): DVKVTQSSRYLVKRTGEKVFLECVQDMDHENMFWYRQDPGLGLRLIYFSYDVKMKEKGDIPEGYSVSREKKERFSLILESASTNQTSMYLCASSPFSEQYFGPGTRLTVT.

The chain links TRBV5-4 to TRBJ2-7, with TRBD2 as a possible D gene (6 bases). CDR1 and CDR2 from the germline V gene are SGHNT and YYREEE (reference sequence). Trimming pared 0 bases from V and 4 bases from J, leaving 14 bases between. CDR3 length: 15 residues. The CDR3 DNA is TGTGCCAGCAGCTTGGAAACGGGAGAGGGTTACGAGCAGTACTTC. Its translation: CASSLETGEGYEQYF.

The chain has TRBV3-1 (or the pseudogene TRBV3-2) and TRBJ2-3; 7 bases are a match to TRBD2. V gave up 0 bases and J gave up 6 bases; unmatched junction bases: 3. From germline, CDR1 is LGHDT and CDR2 YNNKEL (reference sequence). This CDR3 is built from 14 residues. For the CDR3, the DNA is TGTGCCAGCAGCCAAGAGGGAGGGGTTGATACGCAGTATTTT. This codes for CASSQEGGVDTQYF.

The rearrangement joins TRBV7-6 to TRBJ2-3; D is perhaps TRBD2 (5 bases). Trimming took 1 base from V and 4 from J, leaving 9 bases between them. This CDR3 comprises 14 residues. Germline CDR1 reads SGHVS; CDR2 reads FNYEAQ. In DNA form, the CDR3 reads TGTGCCAGCAGCTTAGGATCAGCGGCAGATACGCAGTATTTT. Its protein product is CASSLGSAADTQYF.

This chain uses TRBV11-2 with TRBJ2-4, with TRBD2 as a possible D gene (6 bases). The CDR3 extends over 14 amino acids. Germline V gene lookup returns CDR1 SGHAT and CDR2 FQNNGV. Deletions cut 3 bases from V and 5 bases from J, with 11 bases between. The CDR3 DNA follows: TGTGCCAGCAGCTTTTTCCCTAGCGAAAACATTCAGTACTTC. Translation gives CASSFFPSENIQYF.

The chain recombines TRBV5-4 with TRBJ1-4; D is unclear. V was pared by 1 base and J by 5 bases, with 9 bases between. The CDR3 length is 14 residues. The germline V gene has CDR1 SGHNT and CDR2 YYREEE (reference sequence). CDR3 in amino acids: CASSLTGVNEKLFF. CDR3 coding DNA: TGTGCCAGCAGCTTGACCGGGGTAAATGAAAAACTGTTTTTT.

The rearrangement joins TRBV11-2 to TRBJ2-7; 7 nucleotides align to TRBD1. This CDR3 is built from 13 residues. The V segment lost 4 bases and the J segment 3 bases; nucleotides outside the gene matches: 3. CDR1 is SGHAT and CDR2 is FQNNGV in the germline V gene. The CDR3 reads CASSSGTDYEQYF. The CDR3 DNA reads as TGTGCCAGCAGCTCGGGGACAGACTACGAGCAGTACTTC.

This clone showed up just once. The J gene is TRBJ1-5, the V gene TRBV19; TRBD1 aligns across 7 bases. CDR1 and CDR2 (germline): LNHDA, SQIVND (reference sequence). This CDR3 is built from 14 residues. After removal of 7 bases from V and 0 bases from J, the junction contained 3 bases not matched to a gene. For the CDR3, the DNA is TGTGCCAGTACGGGGGACAGTAGCAATCAGCCCCAGCATTTT. Protein product: CASTGDSSNQPQHF. Full variable domain (remainder filled in from reference TRBV19 and TRBJ1-5): DGGITQSPKYLFRKEGQNVTLSCEQNLNHDAMYWYRQDPGQGLRLIYYSQIVNDFQKGDIAEGYSVSREKKESFPLTVTSAQKNPTAFYLCASTGDSSNQPQHFGDGTRLSIL.

The chain links TRBV2 to TRBJ2-3; 9 nucleotides align to TRBD2. This CDR3 is built from 16 residues. Germline V gene data show CDR1 as SNHLY and CDR2 as FYNNEI. Trimming at V came to 2 bases and at J to 4 bases, leaving 7 bases not matched to a gene. This chain's CDR3 is CASSETSAGGADTQYF. CDR3 nucleotide sequence: TGTGCCAGCAGTGAAACTTCAGCGGGAGGAGCAGATACGCAGTATTTT.

The CDR3 spells CASALGIQDTQYF. Written as DNA, the CDR3 is TGTGCCAGTGCCCTAGGTATTCAAGATACGCAGTATTTT. The rearrangement uses TRBV19 and TRBJ2-3; D gene unclear. V gave up 8 bases and J gave up 5 bases, with 14 bases separating them. Germline V CDR1 and CDR2: LNHDA, SQIVND (reference sequence). The CDR3 is 13 amino acids. Variable domain in full (rest from reference TRBV19 and TRBJ2-3): DGGITQSPKYLFRKEGQNVTLSCEQNLNHDAMYWYRQDPGQGLRLIYYSQIVNDFQKGDIAEGYSVSREKKESFPLTVTSAQKNPTAFYLCASALGIQDTQYFGPGTRLTVL.

The genes are TRBV19 and TRBJ1-4, with 12 bases fitting TRBD1. The CDR3 is made up of 17 amino acids. The germline V gene encodes CDR1 LNHDA and CDR2 SQIVND (reference sequence). V gave up 5 bases and J gave up 1 base; unmatched junction bases: 5. In nucleotides, the CDR3 is TGTGCCAGTAGTCCAGGGACAGGGGGCGTAACTAATGAAAAACTGTTTTTT. It encodes CASSPGTGGVTNEKLFF.

V is TRBV5-4 and J is TRBJ2-5; the D gene is possibly TRBD2 (6 bases). The ends were cut back, 0 bases at V and 4 bases at J, with 16 bases in the middle. Germline values: CDR1 SGHNT, CDR2 YYREEE (reference sequence). The CDR3 sequence is 16 residues long. The CDR3 region is CASSLGVAAWGETQYF. For the CDR3, the DNA is TGTGCCAGCAGCTTGGGAGTAGCGGCTTGGGGAGAGACCCAGTACTTC. Drawing the rest from reference TRBV5-4 and TRBJ2-5, the complete variable domain is ETGVTQSPTHLIKTRGQQVTLRCSSQSGHNTVSWYQQALGQGPQFIFQYYREEENGRGNFPPRFSGLQFPNYSSELNVNALELDDSALYLCASSLGVAAWGETQYFGPGTRLLVL.

The CDR3 region has the DNA TGTGCCAGCAGCTTAAATAACGAGGAGCAGTTCTTC. As protein: CASSLNNEEQFF. The V gene is TRBV11-2, the J gene TRBJ2-1; D is uncertain. CDR1 and CDR2 from the germline V gene are SGHAT and FQNNGV. This CDR3 is built from 12 residues. V was shortened by 2 bases and J by 10 bases, with 9 bases between the two germline ends.

The table lists this clone with a few counts. V gene TRBV6-2 or TRBV6-3 combines with J gene TRBJ1-6, with no clear D. Germline CDR1 and CDR2: MNHEY and SVGEGT. Trimming left V 0 bases short and J 6 bases short, with 9 bases between. The CDR3 sequence is 15 residues long. The CDR3 DNA is TGTGCCAGCAGTTACTCGCGTGGTGGTAATTCACCCCTCCACTTT. Its translation is CASSYSRGGNSPLHF.

The rearrangement joins TRBV3-1 (or the pseudogene TRBV3-2) to TRBJ1-2; unclear D gene. The CDR3 loop spans 12 amino acids. The V end was cut by 0 bases, the J end by 7 bases, with 6 bases between. Germline values: CDR1 LGHDT, CDR2 YNNKEL (reference sequence). CDR3 nucleotide sequence: TGTGCCAGCAGCCAAGATGGCTCTGGCTACACCTTC. This translates into CASSQDGSGYTF.

The V call is TRBV11-3, the J call TRBJ2-5; 11 bases align to TRBD2. The CDR3 covers 17 residues. Trimming took 1 base from V and 3 from J; bases not matched to a gene: 7. From germline, CDR1 is SGHNT and CDR2 YENEEA. In DNA, the CDR3 is TGTGCCAGCAGCTTAGTGGTTAGCGGGAGGGCCAAAGAGACCCAGTACTTC. Translation gives CASSLVVSGRAKETQYF.

V gene TRBV27 combines with J gene TRBJ2-1; TRBD2 aligns across 13 bases. The CDR3 has 17 amino acids. The V gene's germline CDR1 is MNHEY and CDR2 SMNVEV (reference sequence). V lost 5 bases, J lost 9 bases, and 13 bases stayed unmatched. CDR3 coding DNA: TGTGCCAGCAGTCCGACCGTACTTGGACTAGCGGGAGCTGAGCAGTTCTTC. This translates into CASSPTVLGLAGAEQFF.

The V gene is TRBV27, the J gene TRBJ2-5; 10 bases map to TRBD2. CDR3 length: 20 residues. V shed 1 base, J shed 1 base, and the junction held 15 bases outside the gene matches. The V gene's germline CDR1 is MNHEY and CDR2 SMNVEV (reference sequence). The DNA of the CDR3 is TGTGCCAGCAGTTTATATGGTAATGGGCTAGCGGGAGCAGTCCAAGAGACCCAGTACTTC. It is translated as CASSLYGNGLAGAVQETQYF.

The chain uses TRBV11-3 and TRBJ2-7; 9 nucleotides match TRBD2. This CDR3 has 14 residues. CDR1 is SGHNT, CDR2 YENEEA, per germline. Trimming took 5 bases from V and 2 from J; bases not matched to a gene: 4. The CDR3 DNA reads as TGTGCCAGCAGCCGAACTAGCGGGCCCTACGAGCAGTACTTC. Its protein is CASSRTSGPYEQYF.

This chain uses TRBV2 with TRBJ2-3; 7 positions match TRBD2. The CDR3 sequence is 16 residues long. Unmatched junction bases numbered 12, after V lost 1 base and J lost 8 bases. CDR1 is SNHLY and CDR2 is FYNNEI in the germline V gene. As DNA, the CDR3 is TGTGCCAGCAGTGAAGGGGGAGGGAAGGGGCCGGGTACGCAGTATTTT. Amino acid sequence: CASSEGGGKGPGTQYF.